The T cell receptor beta chain described here comes from a study of T-cell reconstitution after alpha-beta-depleted transplantation in children. At least ten counts were recorded for this clonotype. The antigen is not known. V was cut by 3 bases and J by 7 bases, with 10 bases left in between. The germline V gene encodes CDR1 DFQATT and CDR2 SNEGSKA (reference sequence). The CDR3 extends over 12 amino acids. The study's findings and limits: Reportedly, only several hundred clones from non-depleted graft cells drove alpha-beta T-cell counts at about two months. At one year after transplant, newly produced T cells mostly accounted for T-cell counts and diversity. Some patients' high day-60 TCRbeta diversity was traced to surviving recipient T cells and thymic progenitors.

Preparation of the TCRbeta library was carried out with unique molecular identifiers. TCRdb re-called the PCR reads with MiXCR, one entry per CDR3 protein. This sample carries approximately 300,000 distinct CDR3 sequences, almost 8% of them seen once, and the ten largest clones take approximately 8.6%. V is TRBV20-1 and J is TRBJ2-1; D tentatively fits TRBD1 or TRBD2 (5 bases each). This sequence was found in a female patient between 2 and 10 years old who had a stem cell transplant for Fanconi anemia, so the T cells may come from the graft donor. This specimen was peripheral blood, taken 360 days after TCRalphabeta/CD19-depleted stem cell transplant. The CDR3 coding sequence is TGCAGTGCTAGTTGGGACGGAAATGAGCAGTTCTTC. Its protein is CSASWDGNEQFF.